These T cell receptor beta chains were read from a single sample in a study of T cell responses to AZD1222 COVID-19 vaccine. Profiled with immunoSEQ multiplex PCR; TCRdb holds only in-frame clones, not every one. The sample lists 150,000 or so clones; approximately 90% were seen once. Source: peripheral blood, taken on day 0 of AZD1222 vaccination. The receptor set was obtained from an adult in good health. Both conserved end residues are part of each CDR3. The D gene is left open where the match is weak. A clone size is listed for some rows: how often the clone was seen (once, few, many), or a class if it is expanded.

v_call: TRBV7-3
d_call: TRBD1
clone_size: .
j_call: TRBJ1-5
cdr3_aa: CASSLKGARQPQHF
cdr3_nt: TGTGCCAGCAGCTTAAAGGGGGCAAGACAGCCCCAGCATTTT

v_call: TRBV5-1
d_call: TRBD1
clone_size: .
j_call: TRBJ1-4
cdr3_aa: CASGRGQENEKLFF
cdr3_nt: TGCGCCAGTGGACGGGGACAGGAGAATGAAAAACTGTTTTTT

v_call: TRBV11-3
d_call: .
clone_size: .
j_call: TRBJ1-4
cdr3_aa: CASSPGSWGATNEKLFF
cdr3_nt: TGTGCCAGCAGCCCAGGGTCGTGGGGAGCAACTAATGAAAAACTGTTTTTT

v_call: TRBV29-1
d_call: .
clone_size: .
j_call: TRBJ1-2
cdr3_aa: CSVEDRGVYGYTF
cdr3_nt: TGCAGCGTTGAGGACCGGGGTGTCTATGGCTACACCTTC

v_call: TRBV5-1
d_call: TRBD1
clone_size: .
j_call: TRBJ1-4
cdr3_aa: CASSFDGQGSEKLFF
cdr3_nt: TGCGCCAGCAGCTTTGATGGACAGGGGAGTGAAAAACTGTTTTTT

v_call: TRBV5-1
d_call: TRBD1
clone_size: once
j_call: TRBJ2-7
cdr3_aa: CASSLGRGDRDEQYF
cdr3_nt: TGCGCCAGCAGCTTGGGACGGGGGGACAGGGACGAGCAGTACTTC

v_call: TRBV14
d_call: .
clone_size: .
j_call: TRBJ1-1
cdr3_aa: CASSQVDTGAFF
cdr3_nt: TGTGCCAGCAGCCAGGTCGATACGGGGGCTTTCTTT

v_call: TRBV3-1/TRBV3-2
d_call: TRBD2
clone_size: .
j_call: TRBJ2-1
cdr3_aa: CASSPAGGMLNEQFF
cdr3_nt: TGTGCCAGCAGCCCCGCGGGGGGGATGTTGAATGAGCAGTTCTTC

v_call: TRBV13
d_call: .
clone_size: .
j_call: TRBJ2-1
cdr3_aa: CASSWGRPGNEQFF
cdr3_nt: TGTGCCAGCAGCTGGGGCCGGCCGGGGAATGAGCAGTTCTTC

v_call: TRBV11-2
d_call: .
clone_size: .
j_call: TRBJ1-5
cdr3_aa: CASSQLTGNQPQHF
cdr3_nt: TGTGCCAGCAGCCAACTGACCGGCAATCAGCCCCAGCATTTT

v_call: TRBV18
d_call: TRBD1
clone_size: .
j_call: TRBJ1-1
cdr3_aa: CASSPNLGTGKTEAFF
cdr3_nt: TGTGCCAGCTCACCAAATCTCGGGACAGGGAAAACTGAAGCTTTCTTT

v_call: TRBV27
d_call: .
clone_size: .
j_call: TRBJ1-5
cdr3_aa: CASSWGPNQPQHF
cdr3_nt: TGTGCCAGCAGTTGGGGACCGAATCAGCCCCAGCATTTT

v_call: TRBV4-3
d_call: TRBD2
clone_size: .
j_call: TRBJ2-7
cdr3_aa: CASGRGAGYEQYF
cdr3_nt: TGCGCCAGCGGACGGGGAGCGGGGTACGAGCAGTACTTC

v_call: TRBV11-1
d_call: .
clone_size: .
j_call: TRBJ2-3
cdr3_aa: CASSLTRTDTQYF
cdr3_nt: TGTGCCAGCAGCCTGACTAGAACAGATACGCAGTATTTT

v_call: TRBV2
d_call: .
clone_size: .
j_call: TRBJ2-2
cdr3_aa: CASSDFSRSGELFF
cdr3_nt: TGTGCCAGCAGTGATTTTTCGCGTTCCGGGGAGCTGTTTTTT

v_call: TRBV7-9
d_call: .
clone_size: .
j_call: TRBJ1-1
cdr3_aa: CASSTQEMNTEAFF
cdr3_nt: TGTGCCAGCAGCACACAGGAAATGAACACTGAAGCTTTCTTT

v_call: TRBV5-8
d_call: .
clone_size: .
j_call: TRBJ2-7
cdr3_aa: CASSRRAQGNEQYF
cdr3_nt: TGTGCCAGCAGCCGGAGGGCGCAGGGGAACGAGCAGTACTTC

v_call: TRBV23-1
d_call: .
clone_size: .
j_call: TRBJ2-7
cdr3_aa: CASSQRGAPLDEQYF
cdr3_nt: TGCGCCAGCAGTCAGCGGGGCGCCCCTCTGGACGAGCAGTACTTC

v_call: TRBV7-2
d_call: TRBD1
clone_size: .
j_call: TRBJ1-2
cdr3_aa: CASSRDRGVDGYTF
cdr3_nt: TGTGCCAGCAGCCGCGACAGGGGAGTCGATGGCTACACCTTC